This T cell receptor beta chain was obtained from a study of shared clonotypes between healthy human individuals. The wider study: Per-donor plates numbered three CD4 naive, three CD4 memory, two CD8 naive and one CD8 memory.

Naivety among CD8 cells was defined by CD45RO negativity and positive CCR7 selection, thereby excluding terminally differentiated effector memory CD45RA+ cells. Germline V lookup: CDR1 SGDLS, CDR2 YYNGEE. This CDR3 is 14 amino acids long. V was pared by 3 bases and J by 0 bases, with 7 bases between. Comments on this clone: Its antigen is not known.

Study conclusions and caveats: Approximately 4.6% of naive CD4 clonotypes were shared across a few donors.

Investigators spread the genomic DNA of each subset evenly over several immunoSEQ plates. In the original workflow: With immunoSEQ giving junction-only sequences and no quality scores, filtering differed. The assay was immunoSEQ multiplex PCR, and TCRdb's table has in-frame clones only and misses some. V and J calls plus clone size are reproduced from that table; the DNA served to infer D and trimming. The sample lists about 550,000 clones, roughly 95% occurring once. This chain joins TRBV9 and TRBJ2-1, with D tentatively TRBD2 (5 bases). Sequenced: naive CD8+ T cells sorted from blood. This clonotype was obtained from a woman aged 25 to 39 in good health. CDR3 bases: TGTGCCAGCAGCGATGGGAGCTCCTACAATGAGCAGTTCTTC. Translation: CASSDGSSYNEQFF.